The present T cell receptor (beta chain) was sequenced within a study of blood T cell repertoires in COVID-19. Whole-study context: T cells, B-cell-depleted T cells, or PBMCs provided the cDNA or gDNA that served as material.

Here immunoSEQ multiplex PCR was the method, and the copy in TCRdb shows in-frame clones only, minus some. Of 37,000 or so clones detected, roughly 90% appear once; the ten largest clones hold 9% to 14%. From germline, CDR1 is SEHNR and CDR2 FQNEAQ (reference sequence). The germline V and J ends were trimmed by 5 bases and 8 bases, with 22 bases remaining between them. The CDR3 consists of 16 residues. Sequenced material: peripheral blood. V and J are TRBV7-9 and TRBJ2-1; possible D gene TRBD1, 8 bases. This receptor was identified in a man between 65 and 85 years old with acute or convalescent COVID-19. This chain's CDR3 is CASSEYTGGGIDEQFF. The CDR3 region has the DNA TGTGCCAGCAGCGAATATACAGGGGGAGGGATCGATGAGCAGTTCTTC.